The T cell receptor beta chain under discussion was sequenced for a study of blood T cell repertoires in COVID-19. The wider study: Sources were T cells, B-cell-depleted T cells, or PBMCs; the material itself was cDNA or gDNA.

This clone was picked up one time. J was trimmed by 6 bases and V by 0 bases; bases with no gene match: 4. Germline assignment: CDR1 SGHNT and CDR2 YYREEE (reference sequence). The CDR3 runs to 15 residues. Profiling relied on immunoSEQ multiplex PCR, and the TCRdb table lists in-frame clones only, not all of them. The data show 400,000 or so clones, roughly 90% seen once. The TCR was taken from a man aged 18 to 29 with COVID-19, enrolled during active disease. Sequenced input: peripheral blood. This chain joins TRBV5-4 and TRBJ2-1, with TRBD2 identical over 9 bases. In DNA, the CDR3 is TGTGCCAGCAGCTTGGGGAGTAGCGGGGGCAATGAGCAGTTCTTC. Protein: CASSLGSSGGNEQFF.